A selection of T cell receptor beta chains follows, all from one sample in a study of OX40 agonist ivuxolimab in advanced cancers. TCRdb keeps only in-frame clones here, not all; method: immunoSEQ multiplex PCR. The profile shows more than 20,000 clones, 85% to 90% of them singletons. The source was CD4+ or CD8+ T cells sorted from blood, collected in a trial of the OX40 agonist ivuxolimab. The receptors originated from an adult with an advanced solid tumor such as melanoma, head and neck, liver or kidney cancer. CDR3s include the opening cysteine and the closing phenylalanine or tryptophan. The D gene is left open where the match is weak.

D	V	J	CDR3
-	TRBV29-1	TRBJ2-7	CSGTGTNYEQYF
-	TRBV9	TRBJ1-4	CASSFQDSNEKLFF
TRBD1	TRBV4-1	TRBJ1-5	CASSQDDRAYSNQPQHF
-	TRBV7-2	TRBJ2-2	CASSPEVARPGELFF
-	TRBV12-1	TRBJ1-5	CASSLHSGQKGGNQPQHF
TRBD1	TRBV12-5	TRBJ2-5	CASGPDRGQETQYF
TRBD1	TRBV5-4	TRBJ2-2	CASSTDRVAGELFF
-	TRBV5-8	TRBJ1-1	CASSFLTEAFF
-	TRBV2	TRBJ1-5	CASRKQATNQPQHF
-	TRBV7-2	TRBJ2-1	CASSPGGSVNEQFF
-	TRBV4-3	TRBJ1-3	CASSQGAGGNTIYF
-	TRBV7-9	TRBJ2-5	CASTAEETQYF
-	TRBV7-2	-	CASSPERFYEQYF
TRBD1	TRBV11-2	TRBJ2-1	CASSDYQGAYNEQFF
-	TRBV7-2	TRBJ2-7	CASSLRERASSEQYF
-	TRBV7-7	TRBJ2-7	CASSLGGGYEQYF
-	TRBV4-2	TRBJ2-5	CASSRQQGGGSQETQYF
TRBD2	TRBV27	TRBJ2-7	CASSTSGRALTSPTQYF
-	TRBV5-1	TRBJ2-2	CASSLETGANTGELFF
-	TRBV6-6	TRBJ2-7	CASSLGVGSRMYF
TRBD2	TRBV27	TRBJ2-1	CASSRSSGRAAWNEQFF
-	TRBV6-5	TRBJ2-3	CASSSKDTQYF
TRBD1	TRBV15	TRBJ1-2	CATSRDATGVWGYTF
-	TRBV6-4	TRBJ2-3	CASSLEGAGTDTQYF
-	TRBV11-3	TRBJ2-7	CASSLSTGFYEQYF
TRBD1	TRBV6-1	TRBJ1-6	CASSAPGQGNSPLHF
-	TRBV4-3	TRBJ1-4	CASSQDRVSPNEKLFF
-	TRBV18	TRBJ1-4	CASSEGKNEKLFF
-	TRBV9	TRBJ1-1	CASSAGPLNTEAFF
TRBD1	TRBV7-3	TRBJ1-5	CASSLIGREGANHCNQPQHF
TRBD2	TRBV10-1	TRBJ2-7	CASSESPSGSLNYYEQYF
-	TRBV5-1	TRBJ2-3	CASSLASGPDTQYF
-	TRBV7-6	TRBJ2-5	CASSLVSRGIETQYF
TRBD1	TRBV6-4	TRBJ1-4	CASSDDRGKLFF
-	TRBV19	TRBJ1-5	CASSITNYNQPQHF
-	TRBV19	TRBJ1-5	CASRPPGTSIFDQPQHF
TRBD2	TRBV5-8	TRBJ2-1	CASTEELAGTHNEQFF
TRBD2	TRBV7-2	TRBJ2-3	CASSGSAGGPMYTQYF
-	TRBV5-4	TRBJ2-3	CASSPRGGVGPDTQYF
TRBD2	TRBV6-6	TRBJ2-7	CASTSSGGAGTYEQYF
TRBD1	TRBV5-6	TRBJ1-5	CASSLTTGGSGNQPQHF
-	TRBV6-6	TRBJ2-7	CASSYWDSTYEYEQYF
TRBD2	TRBV7-2	TRBJ2-3	CASSPGTSGASTDTQYF
-	TRBV7-2	TRBJ2-2	CASSFQMSGVGELFF
-	TRBV6-1	TRBJ2-1	CASSHNEQFF
-	TRBV4-3	TRBJ1-3	CASSHRGTGNTIYF
-	TRBV6-1	TRBJ2-7	CASSEWGRILDEQYF
-	TRBV7-2	TRBJ2-7	CASSFTGNYEQYF
-	TRBV13	TRBJ2-7	CASSPRTGVGSEQYF
TRBD2	TRBV7-7	TRBJ2-5	CASSFSGGGPSETQYF
-	TRBV6-5	TRBJ2-4	CASSYTGTPGNIQYF
TRBD1	TRBV2	TRBJ2-2	CASSKDRGPNTGELFF
TRBD1	TRBV6-6	TRBJ1-1	CANQQGAGTEAFF
TRBD2	TRBV27	TRBJ2-2	CASRLAGGATGELFF
TRBD2	TRBV7-9	TRBJ2-2	CASSWNPSGGAANTGELFF